The clone carrying this T cell receptor (beta chain) was detected a few times. The antigen is unknown. The iRepertoire nested amplicon-rescue multiplex PCR amplified TCR alpha and beta CDR3s from RNA. Using its own MiXCR run on the multiplex PCR reads, TCRdb lists one record per CDR3 protein. Of about 380,000 distinct CDR3 sequences in the sample, about 40% were seen once. The CDR3 covers 10 residues. Germline V CDR1 and CDR2: SQVTM, ANQGSEA. Trimming took off 7 bases at V and 3 bases at J, with 6 bases between the two ends. The data originate from a study of glioma-infiltrating T cells. Overall study context: Samples included WHO grade II oligodendrogliomas or astrocytomas and initial-diagnosis grade IV glioblastomas. Before surgery, glioma patients received dexamethasone for at most six days. Study outcomes and limitations: Tissue and blood shared very few CDR3 sequences.

Sequencing used glioma tissue, nonneoplastic brain tissue, or PBMCs (not recorded which). The chain uses TRBV29-1 and TRBJ2-5; no definite D call. The source is a human donor with low-grade glioma or glioblastoma, undergoing nonglioma brain surgery, or in good health (not recorded which). CDR3 nucleotide sequence: TGCAGCGCTCGGGAAGAGACCCAGTACTTC. It codes for CSAREETQYF. The full variable domain, completed using reference TRBV29-1 and TRBJ2-5, is SAVISQKPSRDICQRGTSLTIQCQVDSQVTMMFWYRQQPGQSLTLIATANQGSEATYESGFVIDKFPISRPNLTFSTLTVSNMSPEDSSIYLCSAREETQYFGPGTRLLVL.